A selection of T cell receptor beta chains follows, all from one sample in a study of cytomegalovirus exposure and HLA in healthy donors. Libraries were prepared by immunoSEQ multiplex PCR; TCRdb keeps only in-frame clonotypes and omits some of them. The sample carries 150,000 to 200,000 clones, 80% recorded once. The sample consisted of PBMCs. Source of these receptors: a man under 40 in good health and CMV-seronegative. Each CDR3 is given with its conserved first and last residue. A D gene is named only where the DNA matches it firmly. Not every row has a clone size; where given, it reads once, few, many or a size class.

.	TRBV19	.	TRBJ2-1	CASSYYQKTVYNEQFF	TGTGCCAGTAGCTATTACCAGAAGACAGTCTACAATGAGCAGTTCTTC
.	TRBV13	TRBD1	TRBJ2-7	CASSLGEGATDEQYF	TGTGCCAGCAGCTTAGGCGAGGGGGCGACGGACGAGCAGTACTTC
.	TRBV28	TRBD1	TRBJ1-2	CASRKTGGGGYTF	TGTGCCAGCAGAAAGACAGGGGGGGGCGGCTACACCTTC
.	TRBV30	TRBD2	TRBJ2-5	CAWSVNSGGQETQYF	TGTGCCTGGAGTGTTAATAGCGGGGGCCAAGAGACCCAGTACTTC
once	TRBV7-9	TRBD2	TRBJ2-1	CASSLVLLAGLFF	TGTGCCAGCAGCTTAGTTCTTCTAGCGGGGTTGTTCTTC
few	TRBV2	TRBD1	TRBJ1-1	CASSEEGQAHSEAFF	TGTGCCAGCAGTGAAGAAGGACAGGCTCATTCCGAAGCTTTCTTT
.	TRBV9	TRBD2	TRBJ2-5	CASSVQAGGPQETQYF	TGTGCCAGCAGCGTACAAGCGGGGGGGCCGCAAGAGACCCAGTACTTC
once	TRBV5-1	TRBD2	TRBJ2-5	CASSLEKAGGETQYF	TGCGCCAGCAGCTTGGAGAAGGCGGGGGGGGAGACCCAGTACTTC
.	TRBV10-2	.	TRBJ1-5	CASTFRGDNQPQHF	TGCGCCAGCACCTTCAGGGGCGACAATCAGCCCCAGCATTTT
.	TRBV6-5	TRBD2	TRBJ2-7	CASSPWTSGYEQYF	TGTGCCAGCAGTCCCTGGACTAGCGGCTACGAGCAGTACTTC
.	TRBV6-6	TRBD1	TRBJ1-2	CASTDSGTGVYGYTF	TGTGCCAGCACCGATTCCGGGACAGGGGTCTATGGCTACACCTTC
.	TRBV11-2	.	TRBJ1-6	CASSLETGTSPLHF	TGTGCCAGCAGCTTAGAAACAGGGACTTCACCCCTCCACTTT
.	TRBV7-8	.	TRBJ1-1	CASSTQENTEAFF	TGTGCCAGCAGCACCCAGGAGAACACTGAAGCTTTCTTT
.	TRBV6-6	.	TRBJ2-1	CASSYLRGSYNEQFF	TGTGCCAGCAGTTACCTGCGGGGCTCCTACAATGAGCAGTTCTTC
.	TRBV27	.	TRBJ1-2	CASSFGTQPWSGYTF	TGTGCCAGCAGTTTTGGGACACAGCCCTGGTCTGGCTACACCTTC
.	TRBV29-1	TRBD1	TRBJ2-7	CSVFGQGGEQYF	TGCAGCGTCTTCGGACAGGGTGGCGAGCAGTACTTC
once	TRBV28	.	TRBJ1-5	CASKRDTSNQPQHF	TGTGCCAGCAAAAGGGACACCAGCAATCAGCCCCAGCATTTT
.	TRBV27	.	TRBJ1-1	CASSLSPDSLAEAFF	TGTGCCAGCAGTTTATCCCCGGACAGTCTCGCTGAAGCTTTCTTT
.	TRBV6-5	.	TRBJ1-5	CASRTGTHNQPQHF	TGTGCCAGCAGGACCGGGACACACAATCAGCCCCAGCATTTT
few	TRBV28	.	TRBJ2-7	CASSLRNRAYEQYF	TGTGCCAGCAGTTTGAGGAACAGGGCCTACGAGCAGTACTTC
.	TRBV5-1	.	TRBJ1-1	CASSLTELPNTEAFF	TGCGCCAGCAGCTTGACAGAACTTCCGAACACTGAAGCTTTCTTT
.	TRBV5-1	.	TRBJ2-1	CASSLTVGQSNEQFF	TGCGCCAGCAGCTTGACCGTAGGACAGAGTAATGAGCAGTTCTTC
few	TRBV6-5	.	TRBJ1-2	CASATSGTLKGYTF	TGTGCCAGCGCAACCTCCGGGACATTAAAAGGCTACACCTTC
.	TRBV4-1	TRBD1	TRBJ2-1	CASSHSGTGLSEQFF	TGCGCCAGCAGCCACTCCGGGACAGGTCTGAGTGAGCAGTTCTTC
.	TRBV5-1	.	TRBJ2-1	CASSLNWGPNEQFF	TGCGCCAGCAGCTTGAACTGGGGCCCCAATGAGCAGTTCTTC
.	TRBV15	.	TRBJ2-3	CATSPGDTDTQYF	TGTGCCACCAGCCCCGGGGACACAGATACGCAGTATTTT
.	TRBV11-2	.	TRBJ2-5	CASSRTPGGETQYF	TGTGCCAGCAGCCGGACACCCGGTGGGGAGACCCAGTACTTC
.	TRBV6-5	TRBD1	TRBJ2-7	CASSWDRGNYEQYF	TGTGCCAGCAGTTGGGACAGGGGGAACTACGAGCAGTACTTC
.	TRBV7-2	TRBD1	TRBJ2-3	CASSHAWTGSTDTQYF	TGTGCCAGCAGCCACGCCTGGACAGGGAGCACAGATACGCAGTATTTT
.	TRBV5-1	TRBD1	TRBJ1-3	CASSASGTDSGNTIYF	TGCGCCAGCAGCGCTAGTGGGACAGACTCTGGAAACACCATATATTTT
.	TRBV28	TRBD1	TRBJ1-2	CASLGQAEDGYTF	TGTGCCAGCCTCGGACAGGCCGAGGATGGCTACACCTTC
.	TRBV30	.	TRBJ2-7	CAWSGDFSYEQYF	TGTGCCTGGAGTGGGGACTTCTCCTACGAGCAGTACTTC